This T cell receptor (beta chain) derives from a study of shared clonotypes between healthy human individuals. Study information: With ages of 18 to 49, the donors were a couple of women and three men.

As regards this clone: The antigen is undetermined. This same CDR3 is encoded by further DNA sequences in the sample.

Some clones are missing from TCRdb's copy, which holds only in-frame ones; the method was immunoSEQ multiplex PCR. Here the sample spans about 1,500,000 clones, roughly 96% being singletons. Whole-study findings and limits: Rarefaction indicated that sorted-subset sequencing remained incomplete although depth was large.

Trimming stripped 2 bases from V and 1 base from J, with 7 bases between. The V gene's germline CDR1 is SGDLS and CDR2 YYNGEE. CDR3 size: 13 residues. Donors, healthy HIV-negative adults, lacked recent acute infections or vaccinations. This sequence was found in a man younger than 45 in good health. The rearrangement uses TRBV9 and TRBJ2-7; TRBD2 is a possible D gene (6 bases). The sample consisted of naive CD4+ T cells sorted from blood. Subset in this sample: CD45RA+ positively selected. The CDR3 DNA reads TGTGCCAGCAGCGTTGGGGGGTCCTACGAGCAGTACTTC. Translation gives CASSVGGSYEQYF.